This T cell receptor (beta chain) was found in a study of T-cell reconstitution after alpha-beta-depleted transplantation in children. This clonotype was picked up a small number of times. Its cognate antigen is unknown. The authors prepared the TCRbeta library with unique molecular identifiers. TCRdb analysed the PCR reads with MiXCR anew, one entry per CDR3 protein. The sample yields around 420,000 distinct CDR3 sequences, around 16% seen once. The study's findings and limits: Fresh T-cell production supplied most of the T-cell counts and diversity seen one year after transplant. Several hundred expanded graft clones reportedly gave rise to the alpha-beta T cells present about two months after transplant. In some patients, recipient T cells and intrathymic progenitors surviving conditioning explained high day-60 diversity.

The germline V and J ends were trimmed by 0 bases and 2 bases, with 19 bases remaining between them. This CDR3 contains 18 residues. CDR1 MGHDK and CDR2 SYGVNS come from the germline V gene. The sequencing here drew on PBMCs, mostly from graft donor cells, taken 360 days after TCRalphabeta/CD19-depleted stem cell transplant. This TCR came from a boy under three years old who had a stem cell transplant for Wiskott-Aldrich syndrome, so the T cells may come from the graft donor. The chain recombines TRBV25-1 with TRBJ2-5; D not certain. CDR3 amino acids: CASSEYISALPFQETQYF. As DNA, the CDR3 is TGTGCCAGCAGTGAATATATCTCGGCGCTCCCGTTTCAAGAGACCCAGTACTTC.